The 17 T cell receptor beta chains below were found in one sample sequenced in a study of T cell responses to AZD1222 COVID-19 vaccine. Method: immunoSEQ multiplex PCR; TCRdb's copy keeps in-frame clones and lacks some. The repertoire includes 90,000 to 110,000 clones, roughly nine tenths of them detected once, and 44% sits in the top ten. The sequencing used peripheral blood, collected 28 days after the second AZD1222 dose. The receptors stem from an adult who received the AZD1222 COVID-19 vaccine.

The chain couples TRBV5-4 to TRBJ2-7, with 8 bases fitting TRBD1. The CDR3 covers 14 residues. The V segment lost 2 bases and the J segment 4 bases; nucleotides outside the gene matches: 5. Germline loops: CDR1 SGHNT, CDR2 YYREEE (reference sequence). The CDR3 is CASSLQGGPYEQYF. The CDR3, as DNA: TGTGCCAGCAGCTTACAGGGGGGTCCTTACGAGCAGTACTTC.

This clone was detected only once. This chain joins TRBV30 and TRBJ1-2; a possible D gene is TRBD1 (5 bases). The CDR3 is 11 residues long. The V end lost 5 bases, the J end lost 4 bases, and 8 bases lay between the germline ends. Germline-derived CDR1 and CDR2 are GTSNPN and SVGIG (reference sequence). CDR3 residues: CAWGGSYGYTF. The CDR3 DNA reads as TGTGCCTGGGGGGGGTCCTATGGCTACACCTTC.

A few counts support this clone. This chain connects TRBV7-8 to TRBJ2-2; TRBD2 aligns across 10 bases. The CDR3 has 16 residues. V shed 8 bases and J 0 bases; nucleotides not matched to a gene: 6. Germline CDR1 is SGHVS and CDR2 is FQNEAQ. DNA for the CDR3: TGTGCCAGCGGCCCTCTAGCGGGAGCGAACACCGGGGAGCTGTTTTTT. It translates to CASGPLAGANTGELFF.

This chain joins TRBV10-3 and TRBJ2-7, with 7 bases lining up with TRBD1. Trimming at V came to 10 bases and at J to 5 bases, leaving 14 bases not matched to a gene. The CDR3 sequence is 14 residues long. Germline V gene sequence: CDR1 ENHRY, CDR2 SYGVKD. The CDR3 DNA sequence: TGTGCCACCAGAAGTGATAAACAGGGGAACGAGCAGTACTTC. This translates into CATRSDKQGNEQYF.

This clone was seen once. One junction end does not reproduce the germline sequence, and a read error may be involved. The V gene is TRBV7-2, the J gene TRBJ1-2; 10 bases align to TRBD1. The V gene's germline CDR1 is SGHTA and CDR2 FQGNSA. The CDR3 extends over 13 amino acids. The CDR3 region has the DNA TGTGCCAGCAGCCCCCGGGACAGGGGCCCCTGCACATTC. Protein sequence: CASSPRDRGPCTF. Looking up the rest from reference TRBV7-2 and TRBJ1-2 gives the full variable domain: GAGVSQSPSNKVTEKGKDVELRCDPISGHTALYWYRQSLGQGLEFLIYFQGNSAPDKSGLPSDRFSAERTGGSVSTLTIQRTQQEDSAVYLCASSPRDRGPCTFGSGTRLTVV.

The rearrangement uses TRBV28 and TRBJ2-6, with 9 bases identical to TRBD1. The CDR3 contains 17 residues. CDR1 MDHEN and CDR2 SYDVKM come from the germline V gene. The J segment lost 0 bases and the V segment lost 7 bases, leaving 7 bases of the junction unmatched. The CDR3 reads CASTDRGLRSGANVLTF. The CDR3 nucleotides are TGTGCCAGCACGGACAGGGGTCTACGCTCTGGGGCCAACGTCCTGACTTTC.

This clone has just one count. The rearrangement joins TRBV18 to TRBJ1-1; weak D call: TRBD1 (5 bases). The V and J ends lost 4 bases and 8 bases respectively, with 14 bases between them. CDR1 is KGHSH and CDR2 is LQKENI in the germline V gene. The CDR3 has 13 residues. CDR3 nucleotides: TGTGCCAGCTCACTGGGGCGGACATCCGAAGCTTTCTTT. Its protein product is CASSLGRTSEAFF.

The genes are TRBV18 and TRBJ2-7; 8 bases are shared with TRBD1. V shed 4 bases, J shed 6 bases, and the junction held 8 bases outside the gene matches. CDR3 length: 14 amino acids. Germline V gives CDR1 KGHSH, CDR2 LQKENI. CDR3 residues: CASSHGTGPSEQYF. CDR3 DNA sequence: TGTGCCAGCTCACACGGGACAGGCCCTAGCGAGCAGTACTTC.

CDR3 protein: CASSLAGRGNTGELFF. CDR3 nucleotides: TGTGCCAGCAGCTTGGCCGGGCGGGGTAACACCGGGGAGCTGTTTTTT. V is TRBV5-4 and J is TRBJ2-2, with D possibly matching TRBD2 (6 bases). Germline CDR1 and CDR2: SGHNT and YYREEE (reference sequence). Trimming stripped 0 bases from V and 2 bases from J, with 11 bases between. There are 16 residues in the CDR3.

V is TRBV7-9 and J is TRBJ2-3; D may be TRBD2 (7 bases). The V and J ends lost 3 bases and 4 bases respectively, with 11 bases between them. CDR3 length: 14 amino acids. CDR1 and CDR2 from the germline V gene are SEHNR and FQNEAQ (reference sequence). The CDR3 is CASSLGGGADTQYF. The CDR3 DNA reads TGTGCCAGCAGCTTGGGCGGGGGCGCAGATACGCAGTATTTT.

The V gene is TRBV9, the J gene TRBJ1-4; D remains ambiguous. Germline values: CDR1 SGDLS, CDR2 YYNGEE. The CDR3 totals 14 residues. The ends were cut back, 0 bases at V and 3 bases at J, with 6 bases in the middle. The CDR3 loop is CASSVDSPNEKLFF. CDR3 DNA sequence: TGTGCCAGCAGCGTAGACAGTCCTAATGAAAAACTGTTTTTT.

The chain couples TRBV2 to TRBJ1-5, with a tentative D call TRBD1 (5 bases). V dropped 8 bases and J dropped 7 bases, with 15 bases sitting between them. Germline CDR1 is SNHLY and CDR2 is FYNNEI. The CDR3 totals 13 residues. The CDR3 loop is CASGGEGNQPQHF. Here the CDR3 DNA reads TGTGCCAGCGGGGGGGAGGGGAACCAGCCCCAGCATTTT.

Only a few counts were recorded for this clone. The chain has TRBV7-8 and TRBJ1-2; D not resolved. The germline V gene has CDR1 SGHVS and CDR2 FQNEAQ. This CDR3 spans 13 amino acids. Between the trimmed V and J ends, which lost 1 base and 7 bases, there was a span of 10 bases. The CDR3 reads CASSLGVLSGYTF. CDR3 nucleotides: TGTGCCAGCAGCTTAGGAGTTCTCAGTGGCTACACCTTC.

The chain is built from TRBV19 and TRBJ2-1; a weak D match, TRBD2 (5 bases). This CDR3 has 16 amino acids. Germline V CDR1 and CDR2: LNHDA, SQIVND (reference sequence). The V end lost 4 bases, the J end lost 8 bases, and 21 bases lay between the germline ends. CDR3: CASSTPLDGKRDEQFF. CDR3 DNA sequence: TGTGCCAGTAGTACGCCATTGGACGGGAAAAGAGATGAGCAGTTCTTC. Combining the CDR3 with reference TRBV19 and TRBJ2-1 gives the whole variable domain DGGITQSPKYLFRKEGQNVTLSCEQNLNHDAMYWYRQDPGQGLRLIYYSQIVNDFQKGDIAEGYSVSREKKESFPLTVTSAQKNPTAFYLCASSTPLDGKRDEQFFGPGTRLTVL.

This clone was recorded once. V and J are TRBV10-2 and TRBJ2-4, with TRBD1 matching over 11 bases. After removal of 2 bases from V and 12 bases from J, the junction contained 3 bases not matched to a gene. Germline V gene sequence: CDR1 WSHSY, CDR2 SAAADI. The CDR3 totals 13 residues. The CDR3 nucleotides read TGCGCCAGCAGTGAGACCGGGACAGGGGGTCAGTACTTC. As protein: CASSETGTGGQYF.

As for this clone: This sample includes further DNA sequences coding for the same CDR3. V is TRBV28 and J is TRBJ1-1; 7 nucleotides agree with TRBD1. There are 15 residues in the CDR3. CDR1 is MDHEN and CDR2 is SYDVKM in the germline V gene. V dropped 5 bases and J dropped 2; count of bases not matched to a gene: 8. Written as DNA, the CDR3 is TGTGCCAGCAGTCCGTCGACAGGGAGTAACACTGAAGCTTTCTTT. Protein sequence: CASSPSTGSNTEAFF.

This chain connects TRBV30 to TRBJ1-5; D ambiguous. The germline V gene encodes CDR1 GTSNPN and CDR2 SVGIG (reference sequence). This CDR3 is built from 16 residues. The V and J ends lost 0 bases and 4 bases respectively, with 16 bases between them. The CDR3 loop reads CAWSVPWSVGNQPQHF. DNA of the CDR3: TGTGCCTGGAGTGTACCCTGGTCCGTAGGGAATCAGCCCCAGCATTTT. The full variable domain, its missing parts supplied by reference TRBV30 and TRBJ1-5, is SQTIHQWPATLVQPVGSPLSLECTVEGTSNPNLYWYRQAAGRGLQLLFYSVGIGQISSEVPQNLSASRPQDRQFILSSKKLLLSDSGFYLCAWSVPWSVGNQPQHFGDGTRLSIL.